These T cell receptor beta chains were read from a single sample in a study of cytomegalovirus exposure and HLA in healthy donors. TCRdb keeps only in-frame clones here, not all; method: immunoSEQ multiplex PCR. The sample records more than 95,000 clones, around four fifths being singletons. Sequenced input: PBMCs. The receptor source for this set is a woman aged 35 to 49 in good health and CMV-seropositive. Each CDR3 is given with its conserved first and last residue. Each record gives: V gene, J gene, D gene, clone size, CDR3 protein, CDR3 DNA. A D gene is named only where the DNA matches it firmly. Rows give clone size only sometimes, using once, few, many, or a class for an expanded clone.

V: TRBV27; J: TRBJ2-2; D: .; size: .; CDR3: CASMLGFTGELFF; DNA: TGTGCCAGCATGTTGGGCTTTACCGGGGAGCTGTTTTTT
V: TRBV6-1; J: TRBJ2-1; D: .; size: .; CDR3: CASSDAAGTLYNEQFF; DNA: TGTGCCAGCAGTGACGCAGCGGGCACCTTATACAATGAGCAGTTCTTC
V: TRBV18; J: TRBJ2-1; D: .; size: .; CDR3: CASSPPVKERGNEQFF; DNA: TGTGCCAGCTCACCACCGGTAAAAGAGCGTGGCAATGAGCAGTTCTTC
V: TRBV28; J: TRBJ2-7; D: .; size: .; CDR3: CASKIKGRGGSYEQYF; DNA: TGTGCCAGCAAAATTAAGGGCAGGGGTGGCTCCTACGAGCAGTACTTC
V: TRBV14; J: TRBJ1-2; D: .; size: .; CDR3: CASSQDRLGGYTF; DNA: TGTGCCAGCAGCCAAGATAGACTCGGGGGCTACACCTTC
V: TRBV2; J: TRBJ2-7; D: TRBD1; size: .; CDR3: CASSVTGDSYEQYF; DNA: TGTGCCAGCAGTGTAACAGGGGATTCCTACGAGCAGTACTTC
V: TRBV28; J: TRBJ2-7; D: .; size: .; CDR3: CASSSPREQYF; DNA: TGTGCCAGCAGTTCCCCCCGCGAGCAGTACTTC
V: TRBV7-7; J: TRBJ2-1; D: TRBD2; size: .; CDR3: CASSLSGTRQDEQFF; DNA: TGTGCTAGCAGCTTATCTGGGACTAGGCAGGATGAGCAGTTCTTC
V: TRBV11-2; J: TRBJ2-3; D: TRBD2; size: .; CDR3: CASSLVFSGSHQDTQYF; DNA: TGTGCCAGCAGCTTAGTTTTTAGCGGGAGTCATCAAGATACGCAGTATTTT
V: TRBV6-5; J: TRBJ2-7; D: TRBD2; size: .; CDR3: CASREAGAYEQYF; DNA: TGTGCCAGCAGGGAAGCGGGAGCCTACGAGCAGTACTTC
V: TRBV6-1; J: TRBJ2-7; D: TRBD1; size: .; CDR3: CASITTGAPYEQYF; DNA: TGTGCCAGCATTACGACAGGGGCCCCCTACGAGCAGTACTTC
V: TRBV6-1; J: TRBJ1-3; D: TRBD1; size: .; CDR3: CASSERQGYSGNTIYF; DNA: TGTGCCAGCAGTGAAAGACAGGGCTACTCTGGAAACACCATATATTTT
V: TRBV11-2; J: TRBJ1-1; D: TRBD1; size: once; CDR3: CASRNLDRGGTEAFF; DNA: TGTGCCAGCAGAAACCTGGACAGGGGAGGAACTGAAGCTTTCTTT
V: TRBV5-1; J: TRBJ1-2; D: .; size: .; CDR3: CASSPGEGLAYGYTF; DNA: TGCGCCAGCAGCCCGGGGGAGGGACTGGCCTATGGCTACACCTTC
V: TRBV30; J: TRBJ2-6; D: .; size: .; CDR3: CAWSAGWGTGANVLTF; DNA: TGTGCCTGGAGCGCGGGGTGGGGGACCGGGGCCAACGTCCTGACTTTC
V: TRBV28; J: TRBJ2-2; D: .; size: .; CDR3: CASKQPTASGELFF; DNA: TGTGCCAGCAAACAGCCCACGGCGTCCGGGGAGCTGTTTTTT
V: TRBV21-1; J: TRBJ2-7; D: .; size: .; CDR3: CASSGDRDIGEQYF; DNA: TGTGCCAGCAGCGGCGACAGGGACATCGGAGAGCAGTACTTC
V: TRBV5-1; J: TRBJ1-1; D: TRBD1; size: .; CDR3: CASSLQGVKEAFF; DNA: TGCGCCAGCAGCTTGCAGGGGGTTAAGGAAGCTTTCTTT
V: TRBV13; J: TRBJ2-1; D: .; size: once; CDR3: CASSFGESSYNEQFF; DNA: TGTGCCAGCAGCTTTGGGGAGAGCTCCTACAATGAGCAGTTCTTC
V: TRBV27; J: TRBJ2-7; D: TRBD2; size: .; CDR3: CASSTSGRVEQYF; DNA: TGTGCCAGCAGTACCAGCGGGAGGGTCGAGCAGTACTTC
V: TRBV5-1; J: TRBJ1-1; D: .; size: once; CDR3: CASSSGNTEAFF; DNA: TGCGCCAGCAGCTCAGGGAACACTGAAGCTTTCTTT
V: TRBV10-3; J: TRBJ2-3; D: .; size: .; CDR3: CAISDRAAPGHTQYF; DNA: TGTGCCATCAGTGATAGGGCAGCCCCAGGGCATACGCAGTATTTT
V: TRBV11-2; J: TRBJ2-7; D: .; size: .; CDR3: CASSLFSTSNEQYF; DNA: TGTGCCAGCAGCTTATTTTCTACGAGCAACGAGCAGTACTTC
V: TRBV27; J: TRBJ2-7; D: .; size: .; CDR3: CASSLPKPDSYEQYF; DNA: TGTGCCAGCAGTTTACCTAAACCTGACTCCTACGAGCAGTACTTC
V: TRBV5-1; J: TRBJ2-3; D: .; size: .; CDR3: CASSLGPVASTDTQYF; DNA: TGCGCCAGCAGCTTGGGTCCGGTAGCTAGCACAGATACGCAGTATTTT
V: TRBV29-1; J: TRBJ1-1; D: TRBD1; size: .; CDR3: CSVGTGWTEAFF; DNA: TGCAGCGTTGGGACAGGGTGGACTGAAGCTTTCTTT
V: TRBV14; J: TRBJ2-2; D: .; size: .; CDR3: CASSHMRDTGELFF; DNA: TGTGCCAGCAGCCATATGCGAGACACCGGGGAGCTGTTTTTT
V: TRBV15; J: TRBJ2-3; D: .; size: .; CDR3: CATSSTGHLRDTQYF; DNA: TGTGCCACCAGCTCCACGGGACATTTACGAGATACGCAGTATTTT
V: TRBV10-1; J: TRBJ1-1; D: .; size: .; CDR3: CASSNTEFEAFF; DNA: TGCGCCAGCAGTAATACTGAGTTTGAAGCTTTCTTT
V: TRBV19; J: TRBJ2-7; D: .; size: .; CDR3: CASSIDRWTGVAEQYF; DNA: TGTGCCAGTAGTATAGATCGTTGGACGGGAGTTGCCGAGCAGTACTTC
V: TRBV2; J: TRBJ1-1; D: .; size: .; CDR3: CASKGDMNTEAFF; DNA: TGTGCCAGCAAGGGGGACATGAACACTGAAGCTTTCTTT
V: TRBV6-5; J: TRBJ2-1; D: .; size: .; CDR3: CASSSDSGNEQFF; DNA: TGTGCCAGCAGTTCGGACTCCGGGAATGAGCAGTTCTTC
V: TRBV6-1; J: TRBJ1-5; D: TRBD1; size: .; CDR3: CASSEGQGYNQPQHF; DNA: TGTGCCAGCAGTGAGGGACAGGGGTACAATCAGCCCCAGCATTTT
V: TRBV5-6; J: TRBJ2-2; D: TRBD2; size: .; CDR3: CASSLAGASGTGELFF; DNA: TGTGCCAGCAGCTTGGCCGGGGCTAGCGGGACCGGGGAGCTGTTTTTT
V: TRBV18; J: TRBJ2-6; D: .; size: .; CDR3: CASSQRTARSGANVLTF; DNA: TGTGCCAGCTCACAACGGACAGCCCGCTCTGGGGCCAACGTCCTGACTTTC
V: TRBV6-1; J: TRBJ1-2; D: TRBD1; size: .; CDR3: CASSDRDRGRRGYTF; DNA: TGTGCCAGCAGTGACCGGGACAGGGGGCGACGCGGCTACACCTTC
V: TRBV5-1; J: TRBJ2-7; D: .; size: .; CDR3: CASSFARLVYEQYF; DNA: TGCGCCAGCAGCTTTGCCAGGCTGGTTTACGAGCAGTACTTC
V: TRBV5-1; J: TRBJ1-4; D: TRBD1; size: .; CDR3: CASSFTRTGDATNEKLFF; DNA: TGCGCCAGCAGCTTTACTAGGACAGGGGATGCAACTAATGAAAAACTGTTTTTT
V: TRBV29-1; J: TRBJ2-7; D: .; size: .; CDR3: CSVTGSTDEQYF; DNA: TGCAGCGTCACAGGGTCAACGGACGAGCAGTACTTC
V: TRBV28; J: TRBJ2-7; D: .; size: .; CDR3: CASSLSGAYEQYF; DNA: TGTGCCAGCAGTTTGTCGGGGGCCTACGAGCAGTACTTC
V: TRBV27; J: TRBJ2-2; D: .; size: .; CDR3: CASSLFWGDRTGELFF; DNA: TGTGCCAGCAGTTTATTCTGGGGGGACCGAACCGGGGAGCTGTTTTTT
V: TRBV4-1; J: TRBJ2-7; D: .; size: .; CDR3: CASSQPLAGGEQYF; DNA: TGCGCCAGCAGCCAACCCCTAGCCGGTGGGGAGCAGTACTTC
V: TRBV5-1; J: TRBJ2-1; D: TRBD2; size: .; CDR3: CASSFPSSGIHSEQFF; DNA: TGCGCCAGCTCTTTCCCCTCTAGCGGGATTCATAGTGAGCAGTTCTTC
V: TRBV9; J: TRBJ2-3; D: TRBD1; size: once; CDR3: CASSRQGTTDTQYF; DNA: TGTGCCAGCAGTAGACAGGGGACCACAGATACGCAGTATTTT
V: TRBV19; J: TRBJ2-1; D: .; size: .; CDR3: CASSNTWGHNEQFF; DNA: TGTGCCAGTAGCAACACTTGGGGCCACAATGAGCAGTTCTTC
V: TRBV9; J: TRBJ2-2; D: TRBD2; size: .; CDR3: CASSGPWGGTGELFF; DNA: TGTGCCAGCAGCGGTCCTTGGGGGGGCACCGGGGAGCTGTTTTTT
V: TRBV5-4; J: TRBJ2-7; D: TRBD2; size: .; CDR3: CASSFVTSGSYTSYEQYF; DNA: TGTGCCAGCAGCTTTGTCACTAGCGGGTCCTACACGTCTTACGAGCAGTACTTC
V: TRBV11-2; J: TRBJ2-1; D: .; size: .; CDR3: CASSLESSRNEQFF; DNA: TGTGCCAGCAGCTTAGAGTCTAGTCGGAATGAGCAGTTCTTC
V: TRBV9; J: TRBJ2-7; D: TRBD2; size: .; CDR3: CASSHPGGRGEQYF; DNA: TGTGCCAGCAGCCACCCGGGGGGTCGGGGCGAGCAGTACTTC
V: TRBV6-5; J: TRBJ1-6; D: TRBD1; size: .; CDR3: CASSGGGQGSPLHF; DNA: TGTGCCAGCAGTGGAGGGGGCCAGGGTTCACCCCTCCACTTT
V: TRBV7-9; J: TRBJ1-2; D: TRBD1; size: .; CDR3: CASSNDRALGYTF; DNA: TGTGCCAGCAGCAACGACAGGGCGCTCGGCTACACCTTC
V: TRBV25-1; J: TRBJ2-6; D: .; size: .; CDR3: CASSEGARSGANVLTF; DNA: TGTGCCAGCAGTGAAGGGGCCCGCTCTGGGGCCAACGTCCTGACTTTC
V: TRBV27; J: TRBJ1-5; D: .; size: once; CDR3: CASSPLLNQPQHF; DNA: TGTGCCAGCAGTCCCCTCCTAAATCAGCCCCAGCATTTT
V: TRBV29-1; J: TRBJ1-1; D: TRBD1; size: once; CDR3: CSARTGGTEAFF; DNA: TGCAGCGCGCGAACAGGGGGCACTGAAGCTTTCTTT
V: TRBV4-1; J: TRBJ1-5; D: .; size: .; CDR3: CASSQEQVSIQPQHF; DNA: TGCGCCAGCAGCCAAGAACAGGTAAGTATTCAGCCCCAGCATTTT
V: TRBV4-1; J: TRBJ2-2; D: TRBD2; size: .; CDR3: CASSQGGLAGYTGELFF; DNA: TGCGCCAGCAGCCAAGGGGGACTAGCGGGCTACACCGGGGAGCTGTTTTTT
V: TRBV9; J: TRBJ1-4; D: .; size: .; CDR3: CASSVGDTWMNEKLFF; DNA: TGTGCCAGCAGCGTAGGGGACACTTGGATGAATGAAAAACTGTTTTTT
V: TRBV25-1; J: TRBJ1-2; D: .; size: few; CDR3: CASSPYREDGYTF; DNA: TGTGCCAGCTCCCCCTACAGGGAAGATGGCTACACCTTC
V: TRBV5-4; J: TRBJ2-5; D: TRBD2; size: .; CDR3: CASSLEGGREETQYF; DNA: TGTGCCAGCAGCTTGGAAGGCGGGAGGGAAGAGACCCAGTACTTC
V: TRBV28; J: TRBJ1-1; D: TRBD1; size: .; CDR3: CASSSTRTGRNTEAFF; DNA: TGTGCCAGCAGTTCGACTCGGACAGGCCGGAACACTGAAGCTTTCTTT